The TCR beta chain under discussion was sequenced for a study of blood T cell repertoires in COVID-19. About the research overall: Samples taken during acute and convalescent COVID-19 were collected in the United States, Italy and Spain.

The CDR3 consists of 16 residues. J was trimmed by 3 bases and V by 2 bases; bases with no gene match: 7. The germline gives CDR1 SEHNR, CDR2 FQNEAQ (reference sequence). Sequencing was performed with immunoSEQ multiplex PCR; in TCRdb, only in-frame clones are kept and a portion is missing. The repertoire includes roughly 300,000 clones, about 92% of them detected once, and around 20% sits in the top ten. Recruits, aged roughly 18 to 95 years, lived in 24 US areas. Two negative PCRs, clearance, or symptom resolution had been documented for recovered Cohort 3 donors. This clonotype was sampled from a woman aged 30 to 39 who had recovered from COVID-19. The V call is TRBV7-9, the J call TRBJ1-1; 9 nucleotides match TRBD1. Input material: PBMCs or T cells enriched from blood (not recorded which). As DNA, the CDR3 is TGTGCCAGCAGCTTACCAATGGGACAGGGATACACTGAAGCTTTCTTT. Protein sequence: CASSLPMGQGYTEAFF.